The next 17 T cell receptor beta chains were all read from a single sample in a study of blood T cell repertoires in COVID-19 (dated by TCRdb to 2020 to 2021). The library was generated by the immunoSEQ multiplex PCR assay. TCRdb took this table from immuneACCESS and kept in-frame rearrangements with V and J called. Such tables lack part of the clones; where checked against another copy, unresolved V genes explain under half of the gap, and the rest is unexplained. The sample data list about 47,000 clones, and more than 80% of these were observed just once. The ten largest make up 8.8% of the sample. The sample consisted of peripheral blood. The receptor set was obtained from a man aged 55 to 70 with acute or convalescent COVID-19.

The chain couples TRBV4-1 to TRBJ1-1; 7 bases fit TRBD1. With 1 base clipped from V and 3 bases from J, the junction kept 2 bases outside the gene matches. CDR1 MGHRA and CDR2 YSYEKL come from the germline V gene. The CDR3 has 14 residues. CDR3 in amino acids: CASSQGQGDTEAFF. The CDR3 coding sequence is TGCGCCAGCAGCCAAGGACAGGGTGACACTGAAGCTTTCTTT.

This clone is classed as medium-sized. This chain connects TRBV3-1 (or the pseudogene TRBV3-2) to TRBJ1-2, with D maybe TRBD1 (5 bases). Germline lookup yields CDR1 LGHDT and CDR2 YNNKEL (reference sequence). The V end was cut by 0 bases, the J end by 4 bases, with 9 bases between. The length of the CDR3 is 14 residues. CDR3 DNA: TGTGCCAGCAGCCAAGACAGGCAGGGCTATGGCTACACCTTC. This encodes CASSQDRQGYGYTF.

This clone was counted once. The V and J genes are TRBV19 and TRBJ1-5, with no clear D. The CDR3 consists of 14 residues. The V gene's germline CDR1 is LNHDA and CDR2 SQIVND (reference sequence). Trimming pared 3 bases from V and 5 bases from J, leaving 11 bases between. The CDR3 region is CASSMGGNDQPQHF. The CDR3 DNA reads TGTGCCAGTAGTATGGGAGGTAACGATCAGCCCCAGCATTTT.

Written as DNA, the CDR3 is TGTGCCAGTAGTATCCGGACAGGGGCCACAGATACGCAGTATTTT. Its protein product is CASSIRTGATDTQYF. The chain couples TRBV19 to TRBJ2-3, with 9 bases identical to TRBD1. Germline-derived CDR1 and CDR2 are LNHDA and SQIVND (reference sequence). The CDR3 spans 15 residues. Trimming took 3 bases from V and 2 from J; bases not matched to a gene: 3.

The chain employs TRBV6-1 and TRBJ2-5, with a possible D match to TRBD2 (6 bases). Trimming took off 1 base at V and 4 bases at J, with 16 bases between the two ends. CDR3 length: 16 amino acids. CDR1 is MNHNS and CDR2 is SASEGT in the germline V gene. The CDR3 bases are TGTGCCAGCAGTGAAGGGGCAGGGTCCGGGGGAGAGACCCAGTACTTC. Translation: CASSEGAGSGGETQYF.

This clone was found once. The chain carries TRBV6-5 and TRBJ1-1; D is uncertain. The CDR3 has 13 amino acids. The germline CDR1 and CDR2 sequences are MNHEY and SVGAGI. V was trimmed by 6 bases and J by 1 base, leaving 9 bases between them. CDR3: CASRSTENTEAFF. In DNA form, the CDR3 reads TGTGCCAGCAGGAGCACAGAGAACACTGAAGCTTTCTTT.

The chain recombines TRBV4-3 with TRBJ2-7, with TRBD1 matching 10 bases. In germline, CDR1 is LGHNA, CDR2 YSLEER. The J segment lost 4 bases and the V segment lost 0 bases, leaving 6 bases of the junction unmatched. This CDR3 has 16 residues. In DNA form, the CDR3 reads TGCGCCAGCAGCCAAGAGGGGACAGGGGATATGTACGAGCAGTACTTC. Translating it yields CASSQEGTGDMYEQYF.

The chain uses TRBV5-1 and TRBJ1-3; 9 bases agree with TRBD1. Germline loops: CDR1 SGHRS, CDR2 YFSETQ. The CDR3 has 19 amino acids. The J segment lost 2 bases and the V segment lost 3 bases, leaving 15 bases of the junction unmatched. The CDR3 nucleotides are TGCGCCAGCAGCTCACAACCAAATATACAGGGGGCGACTGGAAACACCATATATTTT. It specifies CASSSQPNIQGATGNTIYF.

This chain links TRBV19 with TRBJ1-2; weak D call: TRBD1 (6 bases). Trimming cost V 5 bases and J 6 bases, with 19 bases left between them. The CDR3 has 15 residues. Germline V gives CDR1 LNHDA, CDR2 SQIVND (reference sequence). Here the CDR3 DNA reads TGTGCCAGTAGTCCCAAAGGGGGGGGTTGGAATGGCTACACCTTC. It specifies CASSPKGGGWNGYTF. Combining the CDR3 with reference TRBV19 and TRBJ1-2 gives the whole variable domain DGGITQSPKYLFRKEGQNVTLSCEQNLNHDAMYWYRQDPGQGLRLIYYSQIVNDFQKGDIAEGYSVSREKKESFPLTVTSAQKNPTAFYLCASSPKGGGWNGYTFGSGTRLTVV.

V usage is TRBV27 and J usage is TRBJ1-6; D possibly corresponds to TRBD1 (6 bases). The CDR3 loop spans 16 amino acids. Between the trimmed V and J ends, which lost 6 bases and 1 base, there was a span of 13 bases. Germline V gene lookup returns CDR1 MNHEY and CDR2 SMNVEV (reference sequence). The CDR3 nucleotides read TGTGCCAGCAGGCAAAACAGGGATTCCTATAATTCACCCCTCCACTTT. Its protein is CASRQNRDSYNSPLHF.

The CDR3 region has the DNA TGTGCCACCAGCAGAGGCGGGAGGAACACTGAAGCTTTCTTT. It yields the protein CATSRGGRNTEAFF. The chain carries TRBV15 and TRBJ1-1; D call uncertain. CDR1 and CDR2 from the germline V gene are LNHNV and YYDKDF (reference sequence). The CDR3 totals 14 residues. V was clipped by 1 base and J by 1 base, with 7 bases between them.

This clone was picked up one time. This rearrangement joins TRBV10-1 to TRBJ2-3, with a possible D match to TRBD1 (7 bases). CDR1 is WNHNN, CDR2 SYGVQD, per germline (reference sequence). The CDR3 runs 15 residues. The V gene lost 5 bases and the J gene lost 2 bases, with 14 bases spanning the gap. CDR3: CASSFTGDSTDTQYF. The DNA of the CDR3 is TGCGCCAGCAGTTTCACAGGGGACTCCACAGATACGCAGTATTTT.

The genes are TRBV7-8 and TRBJ2-1, with 9 nucleotides matching TRBD1. Germline CDR1 and CDR2: SGHVS and FQNEAQ. The junction had 4 bases not matched to a gene; V was cut back by 5 bases and J by 2 bases. This CDR3 comprises 15 residues. The CDR3 region has the DNA TGTGCCAGCAGCCCCCGACAGGGGGCCTACAATGAGCAGTTCTTC. This translates into CASSPRQGAYNEQFF.

The chain links TRBV4-3 to TRBJ2-4; tentatively, D is TRBD2 (6 bases). The CDR3 covers 15 residues. Per germline, CDR1 LGHNA and CDR2 YSLEER. V lost 3 bases and J lost 1, with 10 bases in between. The CDR3 DNA reads as TGCGCCAGCAGCCATGGCCGGGGGGCCAAAAACATTCAGTACTTC. Encoded protein: CASSHGRGAKNIQYF.

The chain is built from TRBV2 and TRBJ2-7; perhaps TRBD1 as D (6 bases). Germline V gene data show CDR1 as SNHLY and CDR2 as FYNNEI. The CDR3 extends over 13 amino acids. The V and J ends lost 3 bases and 0 bases respectively, with 6 bases between them. CDR3 bases: TGTGCCAGCAGTGAGGGACACTCCTACGAGCAGTACTTC. It specifies CASSEGHSYEQYF.

This chain uses TRBV3-1 (or the pseudogene TRBV3-2) with TRBJ1-2, with D unresolved. This CDR3 is built from 15 residues. The V and J ends lost 0 bases and 0 bases respectively, with 8 bases between them. Germline V CDR1 and CDR2: LGHDT, YNNKEL (reference sequence). The CDR3 coding sequence is TGTGCCAGCAGCCAAGATCACGCGGCTAACTATGGCTACACCTTC. It is translated as CASSQDHAANYGYTF.

This rearrangement joins TRBV11-3 to TRBJ2-1, with no clear D. Trimming shortened V by 4 bases and J by 7 bases, and 14 bases separated the two germline ends. The CDR3 is made up of 14 amino acids. Germline-derived CDR1 and CDR2 are SGHNT and YENEEA. The CDR3 DNA follows: TGTGCCAGCAGCTCCCGAGGTGAGTGGAATGAGCAGTTCTTC. It is translated as CASSSRGEWNEQFF.